The clone carrying this TCR beta chain was seen only once. The record originates from a study of blood T cell repertoires in COVID-19. TCRdb keeps only in-frame clones here, not all; method: immunoSEQ multiplex PCR. Here the sample spans a few hundred thousand clones, more than 80% being singletons. There are 14 residues in the CDR3. Germline CDR1 and CDR2: MGHRA and YSYEKL. Trimming took 0 bases from V and 10 from J; bases not matched to a gene: 7. V and J are TRBV4-1 and TRBJ1-2; 8 nucleotides line up with TRBD1. The clonotype comes from a woman in her thirties or forties with acute or convalescent COVID-19. The sample was peripheral blood. In DNA form, the CDR3 reads TGCGCCAGCAGCCAAGATAACGCAGGGGGCGACTACACCTTC. Its protein product is CASSQDNAGGDYTF.